This T cell receptor beta chain was captured in a study of T-cell reconstitution after alpha-beta-depleted transplantation in children. The junction had 9 bases not matched to a gene; V was cut back by 5 bases and J by 5 bases. This CDR3 comprises 14 residues. Germline V lookup: CDR1 SQVTM, CDR2 ANQGSEA. Preparation of the TCRbeta library used unique molecular identifiers. TCRdb ran MiXCR on the PCR reads and lists one entry per CDR3 protein. Of around 680,000 distinct CDR3 sequences in the sample, roughly 15% are singletons; the top ten hold approximately 1.1%. Ten or more counts support this clonotype.

The starting material was PBMCs from the stem cell graft donor, obtained from the stem cell graft. The V and J genes are TRBV29-1 and TRBJ2-4; 7 bases map to TRBD1. The receptor was isolated from a human donor who donated a stem cell graft to a child with acute myeloid leukemia. The CDR3 protein is CSVIKGQGENIQYF. The CDR3 nucleotides read TGCAGCGTTATTAAGGGTCAGGGGGAAAACATTCAGTACTTC.